Below, 9 T cell receptor beta chains from the same sample are listed, as sequenced in a study of spatial heterogeneity in lung cancer. Study results and caveats: Tumor mutation count correlated with how many alpha and beta TCRs expanded intratumorally.

Each CDR3 protein gets one entry after TCRdb re-called the 5' RACE reads with MiXCR. This repertoire shows 4,500 to 6,500 distinct CDR3 sequences, around 6.8% found once; its top ten account for 30% to 45%. These receptors have no known antigen. Documented time point: sample taken at primary tumor resection. The sequenced sample was lung tumor tissue, obtained at surgery. All receptors derive from a female donor with early-stage non-small cell lung cancer.

This clonotype was recorded at least ten times. The library was designed around alpha chains, so this beta chain is a stray read whose abundance carries little weight. V gene TRBV20-1 combines with J gene TRBJ2-3, with 10 bases aligning to TRBD2. The germline V gene encodes CDR1 DFQATT and CDR2 SNEGSKA (reference sequence). V trimming: 4 bases; J trimming: 5 bases; junction bases outside the gene matches: 9. The CDR3 length is 15 residues. This chain's CDR3 is CSANSGRGAQDTQYF. CDR3 DNA: TGCAGTGCTAACAGCGGGAGGGGGGCCCAAGATACGCAGTATTTT.

In this sample, this clonotype turned up many times. A library prepared for alpha chains yielded this beta chain as an off-target read; its size is of little meaning. V gene TRBV6-1 combines with J gene TRBJ2-7; D unclear. The CDR3 consists of 17 residues. CDR1 MNHNS and CDR2 SASEGT come from the germline V gene. V lost 7 bases and J lost 0, with 22 bases in between. The CDR3 sequence is CASTGVGPGGSSYEQYF. The CDR3 DNA reads TGTGCCAGCACAGGCGTCGGGCCTGGCGGAAGCTCCTACGAGCAGTACTTC.

By sample share, this clonotype is medium-sized. The library was designed around alpha chains, so this beta chain is a stray read whose abundance carries little weight. The rearrangement uses TRBV7-3 and TRBJ2-5; 13 nucleotides match TRBD2. CDR3 length: 18 residues. The ends lost 5 bases at V and 2 bases at J; junction bases unmatched: 11. The germline V gene has CDR1 SGHTA and CDR2 FQGTGA. CDR3 protein: CASSPQTRLAGGQETQYF. CDR3 sequence (DNA): TGTGCCAGCAGCCCCCAAACACGACTAGCGGGGGGACAAGAGACCCAGTACTTC.

Many counts were recorded for this clonotype. Because the library targeted alpha chains, this beta chain is an off-target read whose size means little. The CDR3 nucleotides read TGTGCCAGCAGCTTAGGAGGACAGTTAAAAGAGCAGTTCTTC. Amino acids: CASSLGGQLKEQFF. The rearrangement joins TRBV7-6 to TRBJ2-1; possibly TRBD1 for D (6 bases). This CDR3 has 14 residues. Looked up from germline, CDR1 is SGHVS and CDR2 is FNYEAQ. Trimming removed 1 base from V and 10 bases from J, with 14 bases in between.

In the case of this clonotype: This beta chain is a stray read from a library made for alpha chains; its abundance is not meaningful. The CDR3 here is CASSPGLAGVRNEQFF. In DNA form, the CDR3 reads TGTGCCAGCAGCCCAGGACTAGCGGGAGTAAGAAATGAGCAGTTCTTC. This chain links TRBV7-9 with TRBJ2-1; 13 bases match TRBD2. V shed 5 bases, J shed 7 bases, and the junction held 8 bases outside the gene matches. CDR1 is SEHNR and CDR2 is FQNEAQ in the germline V gene (reference sequence). CDR3 length: 16 amino acids.

The table lists this clonotype with many counts. The library was built for alpha chains, so this beta chain is an off-target read and its size means little. The CDR3 loop reads CASRAASGGVYEQYF. In DNA, the CDR3 is TGTGCCAGCAGGGCGGCCAGCGGTGGAGTCTACGAGCAGTACTTC. This chain joins TRBV28 and TRBJ2-7; possible D gene TRBD2, 5 bases. Germline V gives CDR1 MDHEN, CDR2 SYDVKM. The CDR3 consists of 15 residues. V dropped 6 bases and J dropped 3 bases, with 18 bases sitting between them.

This clonotype has ten or more counts. This beta chain turned up in a library designed for alpha chains; as an off-target read, its abundance says little. This chain links TRBV28 with TRBJ2-7; D is possibly TRBD1 (5 bases). V lost 6 bases, J lost 5 bases, and 17 bases lay in between. Germline CDR1 is MDHEN and CDR2 is SYDVKM. The CDR3 has 14 amino acids. The CDR3 loop reads CASRVRGHQNEQYF. The DNA of the CDR3 is TGTGCCAGCAGGGTCCGAGGACATCAGAACGAGCAGTACTTC.

This clonotype occurred many times. Since the library was made to target alpha chains, this beta chain is a stray read and its abundance is not meaningful. The chain employs TRBV4-1 and TRBJ2-3, with D maybe TRBD2 (6 bases). The CDR3 is made up of 16 amino acids. Germline V lookup: CDR1 MGHRA, CDR2 YSYEKL. V gave up 0 bases and J gave up 6 bases, with 16 bases separating them. CDR3 DNA sequence: TGCGCCAGCAGCCAAGATGGGCGGGGTGATCTCGATACGCAGTATTTT. Translation: CASSQDGRGDLDTQYF.

The sample holds many counts of this clonotype. Since it is a stray read in a library aimed at alpha chains, this beta chain has a size that is not meaningful. The chain joins TRBV7-9 to TRBJ1-4, with a possible D match to TRBD1 (6 bases). This CDR3 is built from 14 residues. Deletions cut 7 bases from V and 8 bases from J, with 17 bases between. The germline CDR1 and CDR2 sequences are SEHNR and FQNEAQ (reference sequence). The CDR3, as DNA: TGTGCCAGCAACCTGGGGGGGGCGGAGGAAAAACTGTTTTTT. Its protein product is CASNLGGAEEKLFF. The full variable domain, its missing parts supplied by reference TRBV7-9 and TRBJ1-4, is DTGVSQNPRHKITKRGQNVTFRCDPISEHNRLYWYRQTLGQGPEFLTYFQNEAQLEKSRLLSDRFSAERPKGSFSTLEIQRTEQGDSAMYLCASNLGGAEEKLFFGSGTQLSVL.